This TCR beta chain was documented in a study of blood T cells in healthy people across ages. The study's findings and limits: Calculation of diversity from one million T cells yielded estimates considered to be underestimates. The study could not conclusively compare naive and antigen-experienced cells, given its unsorted PBMCs.

Comment on this clonotype: Antigen specificity is unknown.

A J-beta primer mix and a sample-barcoded 5' primer were used in a second PCR of about 7 to 12 cycles. Using its own MiXCR run on the 5' RACE reads, TCRdb lists one record per CDR3 protein. This repertoire shows 780,000 or so distinct CDR3 sequences, 56% found once; its top ten account for approximately 24%. This CDR3 region has 15 residues. The germline V and J ends were trimmed by 0 bases and 5 bases, with 12 bases remaining between them. Germline V lookup: CDR1 LGHNA, CDR2 YSLEER. The source of this sequence is a middle-aged man in good health. The J gene is TRBJ2-3, the V gene TRBV4-3; perhaps TRBD2 as D (5 bases). Material for sequencing was blood. CDR3 sequence (DNA): TGCGCCAGCAGCCAAGATGCGACTAACCTAGATACGCAGTATTTT. Protein sequence: CASSQDATNLDTQYF.